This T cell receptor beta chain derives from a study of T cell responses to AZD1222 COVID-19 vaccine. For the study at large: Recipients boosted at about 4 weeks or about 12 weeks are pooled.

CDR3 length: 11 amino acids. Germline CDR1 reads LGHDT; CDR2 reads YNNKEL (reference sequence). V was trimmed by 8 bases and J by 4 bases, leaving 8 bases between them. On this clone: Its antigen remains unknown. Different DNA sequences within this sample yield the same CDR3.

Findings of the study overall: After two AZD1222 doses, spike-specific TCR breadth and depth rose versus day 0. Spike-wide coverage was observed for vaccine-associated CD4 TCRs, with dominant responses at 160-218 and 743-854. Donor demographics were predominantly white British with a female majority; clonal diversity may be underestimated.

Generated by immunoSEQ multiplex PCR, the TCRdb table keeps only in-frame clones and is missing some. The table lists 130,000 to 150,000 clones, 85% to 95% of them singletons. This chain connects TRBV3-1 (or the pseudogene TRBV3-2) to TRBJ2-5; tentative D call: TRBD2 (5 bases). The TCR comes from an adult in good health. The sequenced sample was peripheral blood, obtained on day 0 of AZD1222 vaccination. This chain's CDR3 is CASGSGETQYF. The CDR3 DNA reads TGTGCCAGCGGGAGTGGAGAGACCCAGTACTTC.